This T cell receptor delta chain was identified during a study of Vδ1+ human thymocytes. RNA was extracted from the cells and then reverse transcribed. CDR3 amplicons came from multiplex PCR with pooled V-gene forward and constant-region reverse primers. TCRdb processed the multiplex PCR reads again with the CATT caller. The repertoire holds about 75,000 delta-chain clones, with approximately 37% as singletons. The CDR3 length is 18 residues. Trimming removed 2 bases from V and 3 bases from J; junction bases left unmatched: 10. Germline values: CDR1 TSWWSYY, CDR2 QGS. A few counts support this clone. Its antigen remains unknown. Findings of the study overall: In the thymus, TRG and TRD repertoires looked highly polyclonal with Gaussian CDR3 lengths. TRG sequences recurred across donors, whereas TRD sequences stayed essentially private.

The sample comprised Vdelta1+ gamma-delta thymocytes from the thymus. Sample subset: FACS-sorted CD3+ TCRalphabeta- TCRVdelta1+ TCRVdelta2- thymocytes. The V and J genes are TRDV1 and TRDJ1; 12 bases align to TRDD3. This sequence originates from a boy under two years old who had congenital heart surgery. Here the CDR3 reads CALGEFYWGIQLADKLIF. CDR3 bases: TGTGCTCTTGGGGAATTCTACTGGGGGATACAGTTAGCCGATAAACTCATCTTT.